This is a list of T cell receptor beta chains from one sample in a study of cytomegalovirus exposure and HLA in healthy donors. Data came from immunoSEQ multiplex PCR; TCRdb stores just in-frame clones and leaves some out. The table lists 80,000 to 130,000 clones, roughly 75% of them singletons, with approximately 14% in the top ten. Sequencing was performed on PBMCs. Receptor source: a male donor in good health and CMV-seropositive. Each CDR3 is given with its conserved first and last residue. D genes are given only for firm matches. The size entry is marked missing in some rows and otherwise reads once, few, many or a size class.

>TRBV29-1|-|TRBD2|TRBJ2-1
TGCAGCGCACTCCCGGGACTAGCGGCCCACAATGAGCAGTTCTTC
CSALPGLAAHNEQFF
>TRBV9|few|-|TRBJ2-3
TGTGCCAGCACCTCTGGTGGGGGGGCTCTCACAGATACGCAGTATTTT
CASTSGGGALTDTQYF
>TRBV7-9|-|TRBD1|TRBJ1-4
TGTGCCAGCAAATTGACAGGGTCAACTAATGAAAAACTGTTTTTT
CASKLTGSTNEKLFF
>TRBV7-9|once|-|TRBJ1-2
TGTGCCAGCAGCTTAGAGACACCGGAGGCCTATGGCTACACCTTC
CASSLETPEAYGYTF
>TRBV7-9|-|-|TRBJ1-6
TGTGCCAGCAGCTTGATTAGGGGTTGGAATTCACCCCTCCACTTT
CASSLIRGWNSPLHF
>TRBV6-5|-|TRBD1|TRBJ1-2
TGTGCCAGCAGTTACGGACAGGATGGCTACACCTTC
CASSYGQDGYTF
>TRBV28|-|-|TRBJ2-5
TGTGCCAGCAGTTTAAGGGGGGGGGCCTCAGAGACCCAGTACTTC
CASSLRGGASETQYF
>TRBV7-2|-|-|TRBJ1-2
TGTGCCAGCAGCCCCCTCCTGTCTAACTATGGCTACACCTTC
CASSPLLSNYGYTF
>TRBV11-3|-|-|TRBJ2-7
TGTGCCAGCAGCCCCGACGGTCAGGGCCGATCCTACGAGCAGTACTTC
CASSPDGQGRSYEQYF
>TRBV19|-|TRBD1|TRBJ2-5
TGTGCCAGTAGTATAGGAAGGGGGCTTTTGATGGAGACCCAGTACTTC
CASSIGRGLLMETQYF
>TRBV6-5|-|-|TRBJ2-2
TGTGCCAGCAGGACAGGTCACACCGGGGAGCTGTTTTTT
CASRTGHTGELFF
>TRBV7-9|few|-|TRBJ2-5
TGTGCCAGCAGAGGCGGGGAGACCCAGTACTTC
CASRGGETQYF
>TRBV2|-|TRBD1|TRBJ2-7
TGTGCCAGCAGACGGACAGGGGGCCCCTACGAGCAGTACTTC
CASRRTGGPYEQYF
>TRBV2|-|TRBD1|TRBJ2-7
TGTGCCAGCGTAGCCTTCGCGACAGGGACCTACGAGCAGTACTTC
CASVAFATGTYEQYF
>TRBV7-2|-|TRBD2|TRBJ2-7
TGTGCCACCCTTGAAACGGGGGGGCACGAGCAGTACTTC
CATLETGGHEQYF
>TRBV7-2|-|-|TRBJ1-2
TGTGCCAGCAGCAACCAGCGGGGTCAGAATGGCTACACCTTC
CASSNQRGQNGYTF
>TRBV11-2|once|-|TRBJ1-1
TGTGCCAGCAGCTTAGTTAGTAGGGACACACTCAATGGGGCTTTCTTT
CASSLVSRDTLNGAFF
>TRBV15|-|-|TRBJ1-2
TGTGCCACCAGCGAGCGGATCAGAGCTGCTAACTATGGCTACACCTTC
CATSERIRAANYGYTF
>TRBV5-1|-|-|TRBJ2-1
TGCGCCAGCAGCTTGAAAGTGGGCGGGCCCTACAATGAGCAGTTCTTC
CASSLKVGGPYNEQFF
>TRBV11-2|-|-|TRBJ1-3
TGTGCCAGCAGCTCCCTCAGGGGAAACTCTGGAAACACCATATATTTT
CASSSLRGNSGNTIYF
>TRBV7-2|once|TRBD2|TRBJ2-7
TGTGCCAGCAGCTTAGGGGGACTAGAGAGCTCCTACGAGCAGTACTTC
CASSLGGLESSYEQYF
>TRBV15|-|-|TRBJ1-1
TGTGCCACCAGCAGAGAGGCGGAAGTTACGACTGAAGCTTTCTTT
CATSREAEVTTEAFF
>TRBV27|-|TRBD1|TRBJ2-7
TGTGCCAGCAGTCATAGACAGGGGGCTTCCTACGAGCAGTACTTC
CASSHRQGASYEQYF
>TRBV19|-|-|TRBJ1-1
TGTGCCAGTACCCGGGGGGGCGGGAGTGAGACTGAAGCTTTCTTT
CASTRGGGSETEAFF
>TRBV2|-|-|TRBJ2-3
TGTGCCAGCAGCGCTGAGAAAGGGGGTACGCAGTATTTT
CASSAEKGGTQYF